These 30 T cell receptor beta chains share one sample of origin, sequenced in a study of post-analysis software for immune sequencing data. Their target antigens are unknown. Broader study findings: Included in a set of roughly five TRBV segments more frequent in patients than controls were TRBV5-6, TRBV5-1 and TRBV20-1.

Unique molecular identifiers were built into the TCR beta cDNA libraries. TCRdb reprocessed the PCR reads with MiXCR, giving one entry per CDR3 protein. The table has about 680,000 distinct CDR3 sequences, about 60% seen once; the top ten hold roughly 12%. The specimen sequenced was blood. The receptors derive from a girl aged 2 to 10 with multiple sclerosis.

The V gene is TRBV18, the J gene TRBJ2-1; D gene ambiguous. The CDR3 is made up of 14 amino acids. Germline V gene lookup returns CDR1 KGHSH and CDR2 LQKENI. Deletions cut 0 bases from V and 10 bases from J, with 13 bases between. The CDR3 DNA follows: TGTGCCAGCTCACCACCGTCTATCTCCATCGAGCAGTTCTTC. Protein sequence: CASSPPSISIEQFF.

The sample holds a few counts of this clonotype. This chain uses TRBV10-1 with TRBJ2-4, with D possibly TRBD2 on 5 matching bases. V lost 5 bases, J lost 0 bases, and 11 bases lay in between. Per the germline V gene, CDR1 is WNHNN and CDR2 is SYGVQD (reference sequence). The CDR3 sequence is 15 residues long. Written as DNA, the CDR3 is TGCGCCAGCAGTACCGGGATCCTAGCCAAAAACATTCAGTACTTC. Residues: CASSTGILAKNIQYF.

The chain is built from TRBV6-1 and TRBJ2-7, with D unclear. V lost 1 base to trimming and J lost 6 bases, with 10 bases between them. Germline loops: CDR1 MNHNS, CDR2 SASEGT. This CDR3 spans 13 amino acids. CDR3 in DNA: TGTGCCAGCAGTGAAGTTTTGAGCACCGAGCAGTACTTC. Protein sequence: CASSEVLSTEQYF.

CDR3 loop: CASSFTGIFNTEAFF. Here the CDR3 DNA reads TGTGCCAGCAGTTTTACAGGGATCTTTAACACTGAAGCTTTCTTT. The chain combines TRBV6-5 with TRBJ1-1; TRBD1 might be the D (6 bases). Looked up from germline, CDR1 is MNHEY and CDR2 is SVGAGI. CDR3 length equals 15 residues. Between the trimmed V and J ends, which lost 4 bases and 2 bases, there was a span of 14 bases.

CDR3 sequence reads: CASSLVVQGGTEAFF. CDR3 nucleotides: TGTGCCAGCAGCTTAGTTGTGCAGGGAGGAACTGAAGCTTTCTTT. The chain links TRBV7-9 to TRBJ1-1; TRBD1 is a possible D gene (5 bases). V lost 1 base and J lost 5, with 14 bases in between. Looked up from germline, CDR1 is SEHNR and CDR2 is FQNEAQ (reference sequence). This CDR3 is built from 15 residues. The full variable domain, rest sourced from reference TRBV7-9 and TRBJ1-1, is DTGVSQNPRHKITKRGQNVTFRCDPISEHNRLYWYRQTLGQGPEFLTYFQNEAQLEKSRLLSDRFSAERPKGSFSTLEIQRTEQGDSAMYLCASSLVVQGGTEAFFGQGTRLTVV.

The V gene is TRBV20-1, the J gene TRBJ2-3; TRBD1 is a possible D gene (6 bases). The V end was cut by 2 bases, the J end by 4 bases, with 13 bases between. This CDR3 contains 14 residues. Germline-derived CDR1 and CDR2 are DFQATT and SNEGSKA (reference sequence). The CDR3 sequence is CSARRVGGSDTQYF. The CDR3 DNA reads as TGCAGTGCTAGAAGGGTAGGGGGTTCAGATACGCAGTATTTT.

This clonotype was seen only a few times. This chain joins TRBV29-1 and TRBJ2-6; weak D call: TRBD2 (6 bases). The CDR3 has 16 residues. The V gene's germline CDR1 is SQVTM and CDR2 ANQGSEA. V gave up 7 bases and J gave up 0 bases, with 16 bases separating them. This CDR3 reads CSASGPVDSGANVLTF. The DNA of the CDR3 is TGCAGCGCCAGCGGGCCAGTCGACTCTGGGGCCAACGTCCTGACTTTC. Based on the CDR3 plus reference TRBV29-1 and TRBJ2-6, the full variable domain is SAVISQKPSRDICQRGTSLTIQCQVDSQVTMMFWYRQQPGQSLTLIATANQGSEATYESGFVIDKFPISRPNLTFSTLTVSNMSPEDSSIYLCSASGPVDSGANVLTFGAGSRLTVL.

The chain combines TRBV12-3 or TRBV12-4 with TRBJ2-1; 14 bases line up with TRBD2. Trimming removed 3 bases from V and 7 bases from J; junction bases left unmatched: 5. CDR3 size: 16 residues. CDR3 sequence: CASSLTSGRDGNEQFF. DNA of the CDR3: TGTGCCAGCAGTTTGACTAGCGGGAGGGATGGAAATGAGCAGTTCTTC.

Here the CDR3 DNA reads TGCAGTGCTAGTCTGGGGTCTGGGGAGACCCAGTACTTC. Its translation is CSASLGSGETQYF. J is TRBJ2-5 and V is TRBV20-1; D unresolved. The CDR3 covers 13 residues. Germline V CDR1 and CDR2: DFQATT, SNEGSKA (reference sequence). V was clipped by 3 bases and J by 5 bases, with 13 bases between them.

This clonotype has a handful of counts. The chain employs TRBV25-1 and TRBJ2-1, with no clear D. From germline, CDR1 is MGHDK and CDR2 SYGVNS. The ends were cut back, 5 bases at V and 5 bases at J, with 10 bases in the middle. CDR3 length equals 13 residues. CDR3 protein: CASSNRVNNEQFF. The CDR3 bases are TGTGCCAGCAGTAACCGGGTGAACAATGAGCAGTTCTTC.

V and J are TRBV3-1 and TRBJ2-7; TRBD2 aligns across 9 bases. The length of the CDR3 is 14 residues. With 5 bases clipped from V and 6 bases from J, the junction kept 8 bases outside the gene matches. Germline lookup yields CDR1 LGHDT and CDR2 YNNKEL (reference sequence). CDR3 in DNA: TGTGCCAGCAGCACAGGCGGGACTAGCAGCGAGCAGTACTTC. Residues: CASSTGGTSSEQYF.

In this sample, this clonotype turned up once. The chain uses TRBV12-3 or TRBV12-4 and TRBJ2-7, with D possibly being TRBD2 (6 bases). V was trimmed by 1 base and J by 2 bases, leaving 9 bases between them. The CDR3 has 14 residues. The CDR3 here is CASSLGKRAYEQYF. The CDR3 bases are TGTGCCAGCAGTTTAGGAAAGCGGGCCTACGAGCAGTACTTC.

This clonotype showed up just a few times. The chain carries TRBV29-1 and TRBJ2-1, with TRBD2 matching 12 bases. Germline V lookup: CDR1 SQVTM, CDR2 ANQGSEA. Trimming took 6 bases from V and 4 from J; bases not matched to a gene: 16. This CDR3 region has 18 residues. The CDR3 protein is CSVGTSGFMRVAYNEQFF. As DNA, the CDR3 is TGCAGCGTCGGGACTAGCGGGTTCATGCGGGTGGCATACAATGAGCAGTTCTTC.

In its sample, this clonotype was seen a few times. The V and J genes are TRBV10-3 and TRBJ1-1; D remains ambiguous. The V end lost 2 bases, the J end lost 0 bases, and 7 bases lay between the germline ends. Germline lookup yields CDR1 ENHRY and CDR2 SYGVKD. This CDR3 has 14 residues. CDR3 residues: CAISERVMNTEAFF. CDR3 DNA: TGTGCCATCAGTGAGCGGGTAATGAACACTGAAGCTTTCTTT.

This sequence joins TRBV5-1 and TRBJ1-4, with D uncertain. The CDR3 extends over 15 amino acids. Trimming pared 0 bases from V and 7 bases from J, leaving 13 bases between. Germline values: CDR1 SGHRS, CDR2 YFSETQ. DNA of the CDR3: TGCGCCAGCAGCTTGGGTCGGGGAGTCGGTGAAAAACTGTTTTTT. Encoded protein: CASSLGRGVGEKLFF. The full variable domain, with the rest looked up from reference TRBV5-1 and TRBJ1-4, is KAGVTQTPRYLIKTRGQQVTLSCSPISGHRSVSWYQQTPGQGLQFLFEYFSETQRNKGNFPGRFSGRQFSNSRSEMNVSTLELGDSALYLCASSLGRGVGEKLFFGSGTQLSVL.

The chain links TRBV11-2 to TRBJ1-2; TRBD1 matches 7 bases. With V trimmed by 2 bases and J by 3 bases, 6 bases remained unmatched. The CDR3 has 15 residues. Germline assignment: CDR1 SGHAT and CDR2 FQNNGV. The CDR3 protein is CASSLRTGADYGYTF. Here the CDR3 DNA reads TGTGCCAGCAGCTTACGGACAGGCGCTGACTATGGCTACACCTTC.

This clonotype was seen a handful of times. V is TRBV12-3 or TRBV12-4 and J is TRBJ1-2; 10 positions match TRBD1. Unmatched junction bases numbered 9, after V lost 7 bases and J lost 7 bases. This CDR3 spans 14 amino acids. CDR3 loop: CASNVGQGVGGYTF. CDR3 nucleotide sequence: TGTGCCAGCAACGTAGGACAGGGGGTCGGTGGCTACACCTTC.

V usage is TRBV27 and J usage is TRBJ2-7; the D is unclear. Trimming shortened V by 1 base and J by 7 bases, and 14 bases separated the two germline ends. From germline, CDR1 is MNHEY and CDR2 SMNVEV (reference sequence). The CDR3 loop spans 14 amino acids. The CDR3 region has the DNA TGTGCCAGCAGTTTATACCCTCAAGACAATGAGCAGTACTTC. It yields the protein CASSLYPQDNEQYF.

This chain connects TRBV5-1 to TRBJ2-1, with D possibly TRBD1 on 6 matching bases. Germline V gives CDR1 SGHRS, CDR2 YFSETQ. This CDR3 is 16 amino acids long. With 4 bases removed from V and 1 base from J, the gap between germline ends came to 15 bases. Here the CDR3 DNA reads TGCGCCAGCAGCACAGGGACGACAACTTCCTACAATGAGCAGTTCTTC. Translated: CASSTGTTTSYNEQFF.

The J gene is TRBJ2-3, the V gene TRBV5-1; weak D call: TRBD2 (6 bases). The V end was cut by 4 bases, the J end by 6 bases, with 18 bases between. Germline V CDR1 and CDR2: SGHRS, YFSETQ. The CDR3 contains 15 residues. The chain's CDR3 is CASSRGRDFTDTQYF. The CDR3 DNA reads TGCGCCAGCAGCCGAGGGCGGGACTTCACGGATACGCAGTATTTT.

This clonotype turned up a few times. The chain uses TRBV10-3 and TRBJ2-5; TRBD1 is a possible D gene (7 bases). CDR1 and CDR2 from the germline V gene are ENHRY and SYGVKD. V lost 0 bases, J lost 2 bases, and 16 bases lay in between. The CDR3 extends over 17 amino acids. CDR3 sequence: CAISESKKTGRQETQYF. In DNA, the CDR3 is TGTGCCATCAGTGAGTCGAAGAAGACAGGGAGGCAAGAGACCCAGTACTTC.

V is TRBV20-1 and J is TRBJ2-7, with D perhaps matching TRBD1 or TRBD2 (6 bases each). The CDR3 consists of 15 residues. Deletions cut 0 bases from V and 2 bases from J, with 14 bases between. CDR1 and CDR2 (germline): DFQATT, SNEGSKA (reference sequence). The CDR3 sequence: CSARDKRRGTYEQYF. The CDR3 DNA sequence: TGCAGTGCTAGAGATAAGCGGAGGGGGACCTACGAGCAGTACTTC.

This sequence joins TRBV12-3 or TRBV12-4 and TRBJ1-2; 7 nucleotides agree with TRBD1. Unmatched junction bases numbered 12, after V lost 6 bases and J lost 8 bases. This CDR3 has 14 residues. The CDR3 coding sequence is TGTGCCAGCAGCACACTCACAGGGGTTAGCGGCTACACCTTC. Translated: CASSTLTGVSGYTF.

The chain employs TRBV20-1 and TRBJ2-3, with D possibly being TRBD2 (6 bases). Trimming removed 6 bases from V and 5 bases from J, with 12 bases in between. Germline V gene lookup returns CDR1 DFQATT and CDR2 SNEGSKA (reference sequence). This CDR3 contains 12 residues. The DNA for the CDR3 is TGCAGTGCCAGCGATAGCGGAGATACGCAGTATTTT. This encodes CSASDSGDTQYF.

The chain combines TRBV25-1 with TRBJ1-2, with D unclear. In germline, CDR1 is MGHDK, CDR2 SYGVNS. The CDR3 is made up of 15 amino acids. V was cut by 1 base and J by 4 bases, with 13 bases left in between. The DNA of the CDR3 is TGTGCCAGCAGTGAATTCGGGGAGGACTCCTATGGCTACACCTTC. This encodes CASSEFGEDSYGYTF.

This clonotype was observed at least ten times. This chain joins TRBV3-1 and TRBJ2-1; no clear D gene. Trimming removed 0 bases from V and 4 bases from J, with 13 bases in between. CDR1 and CDR2 from the germline V gene are LGHDT and YNNKEL (reference sequence). CDR3 size: 16 residues. As DNA, the CDR3 is TGTGCCAGCAGCCAAGATTACGTTTCCCCTTACAATGAGCAGTTCTTC. Encoded protein: CASSQDYVSPYNEQFF.

J is TRBJ1-1 and V is TRBV27, with D unresolved. Germline values: CDR1 MNHEY, CDR2 SMNVEV (reference sequence). V dropped 5 bases and J dropped 4 bases, with 14 bases sitting between them. The CDR3 covers 14 residues. CDR3 DNA: TGTGCCAGCAGTGCCCATCAGAGAGCCACTGAAGCTTTCTTT. It yields the protein CASSAHQRATEAFF.

This clonotype has just a few counts. This chain connects TRBV20-1 to TRBJ2-3, with D hard to call. V was pared by 2 bases and J by 3 bases, with 12 bases between. Germline V gives CDR1 DFQATT, CDR2 SNEGSKA (reference sequence). This CDR3 is 14 amino acids long. CDR3 DNA sequence: TGCAGTGCTAGACCTCGATATGGGACAGATACGCAGTATTTT. This sequence encodes CSARPRYGTDTQYF.

Regarding this clonotype: Germline and junction disagree at one end, which may indicate a read error. The chain has TRBV7-6 and TRBJ2-1, with D unclear. Germline-derived CDR1 and CDR2 are SGHVS and FNYEAQ. The CDR3 spans 14 residues. The CDR3 sequence is CASSLGPSYNERFF. DNA for the CDR3: TGTGCCAGCAGCTTAGGTCCCTCCTACAATGAGCGGTTCTTC.

The rearrangement joins TRBV12-3 or TRBV12-4 to TRBJ2-1, with D maybe TRBD1 (5 bases). V lost 3 bases to trimming and J lost 10 bases, with 13 bases between them. This CDR3 has 13 residues. CDR3 nucleotide sequence: TGTGCCAGCAGTTTGGGGCAGAACAGCGAGCAGTTCTTC. Residues: CASSLGQNSEQFF.